Sequencing of this TCR beta chain was carried out in a study of shared clonotypes between healthy human individuals. Method: immunoSEQ multiplex PCR; TCRdb's copy keeps in-frame clones and lacks some. The sample yields a few million clones, approximately 95% seen once. V gave up 4 bases and J gave up 3 bases, with 22 bases separating them. This CDR3 region has 18 residues. The V gene's germline CDR1 is SEHNR and CDR2 FQNEAQ (reference sequence). The sequencing input was naive CD4+ T cells from PBMCs. Subset defined: CD45RA+ positively selected. This chain joins TRBV7-9 and TRBJ1-5, with D tentatively TRBD1 (6 bases). The source is a man aged 18-30 years in good health. Some clones in this sample may be carry-over from other donors' samples. CDR3 sequence reads: CASSSRLEGGVTNQPQHF. DNA for the CDR3: TGTGCCAGCAGCTCTAGGCTGGAGGGGGGGGTTACCAATCAGCCCCAGCATTTT.